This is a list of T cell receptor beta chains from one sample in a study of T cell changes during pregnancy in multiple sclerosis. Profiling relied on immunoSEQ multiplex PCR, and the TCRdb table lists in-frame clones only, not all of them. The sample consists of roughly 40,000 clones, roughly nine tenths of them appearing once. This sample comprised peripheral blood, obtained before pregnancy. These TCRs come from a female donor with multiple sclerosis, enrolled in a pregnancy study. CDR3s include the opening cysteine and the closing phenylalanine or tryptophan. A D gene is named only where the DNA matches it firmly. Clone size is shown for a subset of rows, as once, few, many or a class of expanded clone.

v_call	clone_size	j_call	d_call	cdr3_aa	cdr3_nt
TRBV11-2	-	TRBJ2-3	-	CASSLAVADTQYF	TGTGCCAGCAGCTTAGCGGTAGCAGATACGCAGTATTTT
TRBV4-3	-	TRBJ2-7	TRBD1	CASSQDRGTGVNEQYF	TGCGCCAGCAGCCAAGATCGGGGAACAGGGGTCAACGAGCAGTACTTC
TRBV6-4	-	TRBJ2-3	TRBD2	CASSDSAGAGSDTQYF	TGTGCCAGCAGTGACTCGGCGGGAGCGGGGTCAGATACGCAGTATTTT
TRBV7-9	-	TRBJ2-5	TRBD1	CASSSGQGVMETQYF	TGTGCCAGCAGCTCCGGACAGGGGGTGATGGAGACCCAGTACTTC
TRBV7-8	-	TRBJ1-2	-	CASRPLQRFSGYTF	TGTGCCAGCAGACCTCTCCAGCGTTTTAGTGGCTACACCTTC
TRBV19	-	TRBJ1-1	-	CASSIVPGSMNTEAFF	TGTGCCAGTAGTATAGTTCCGGGATCCATGAACACTGAAGCTTTCTTT
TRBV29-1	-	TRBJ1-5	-	CSVAEGEEYQPQHF	TGCAGCGTTGCCGAGGGAGAAGAATATCAGCCCCAGCATTTT
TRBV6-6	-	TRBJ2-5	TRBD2	CASSRGTSGHQETQYF	TGTGCCAGCAGCCGAGGGACTAGCGGACACCAAGAGACCCAGTACTTC
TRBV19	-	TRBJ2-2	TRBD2	CASSIRSGSNTGELFF	TGTGCCAGTAGTATTAGGAGCGGGAGTAACACCGGGGAGCTGTTTTTT
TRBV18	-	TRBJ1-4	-	CASSRRGALTNEKLFF	TGTGCCAGCTCACGTCGGGGGGCGCTTACTAATGAAAAACTGTTTTTT
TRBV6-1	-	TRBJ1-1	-	CASSVSERNTEAFF	TGTGCCAGCAGTGTGTCAGAAAGGAACACTGAAGCTTTCTTT
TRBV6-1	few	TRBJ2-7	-	CASSGGGGLAYDYEQYF	TGTGCCAGCAGTGGGGGAGGAGGGCTAGCGTACGACTACGAGCAGTACTTC
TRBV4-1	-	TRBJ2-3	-	CASSPTTAARTDTQYF	TGCGCCAGCAGCCCGACCACGGCGGCCCGGACAGATACGCAGTATTTT
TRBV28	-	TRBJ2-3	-	CATISVITDTQYF	TGTGCCACCATTAGCGTGATCACAGATACGCAGTATTTT
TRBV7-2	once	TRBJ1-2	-	CASTQIQGNYGYTF	TGTGCCAGCACCCAAATACAGGGCAACTATGGCTACACCTTC
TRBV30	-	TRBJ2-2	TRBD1	CAYTGQGFTGELFF	TGTGCCTACACCGGACAGGGATTCACCGGGGAGCTGTTTTTT
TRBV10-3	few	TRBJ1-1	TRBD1	CAISEDRERTEAFF	TGTGCCATCAGTGAGGACAGGGAAAGAACTGAAGCTTTCTTT
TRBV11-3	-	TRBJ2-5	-	CASSSGQETQYF	TGTGCCAGCAGCTCGGGACAAGAGACCCAGTACTTC
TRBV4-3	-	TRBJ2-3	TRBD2	CASSRGTSGTDTQYF	TGCGCCAGCAGCCGCGGGACTAGCGGCACAGATACGCAGTATTTT
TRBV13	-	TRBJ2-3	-	CASSPGPSATDTQYF	TGTGCCAGCAGCCCGGGGCCTAGCGCCACAGATACGCAGTATTTT
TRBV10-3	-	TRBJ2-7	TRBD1	CAAGMGQGRYEQYF	TGTGCCGCAGGAATGGGACAGGGGCGGTACGAGCAGTACTTC
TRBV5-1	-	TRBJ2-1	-	CASSRADYNEQFF	TGCGCCAGCAGCCGAGCGGATTACAATGAGCAGTTCTTC
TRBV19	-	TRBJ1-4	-	CASSIWTKNEKLFF	TGTGCCAGTAGTATCTGGACTAAGAATGAAAAACTGTTTTTT
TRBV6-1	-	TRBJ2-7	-	CASYTGATSYEQYF	TGTGCCAGCTATACAGGAGCCACCTCCTACGAGCAGTACTTC
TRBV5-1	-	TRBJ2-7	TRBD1	CASSYDREFTYEQYF	TGCGCCAGCAGCTACGACAGGGAGTTCACCTACGAGCAGTACTTC
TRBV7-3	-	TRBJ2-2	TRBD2	CASSRDYPMNTGELFF	TGTGCCAGCAGCCGGGACTACCCTATGAACACCGGGGAGCTGTTTTTT
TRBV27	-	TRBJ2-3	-	CASSFVAASTDTQYF	TGTGCCAGCAGTTTTGTAGCGGCTAGCACAGATACGCAGTATTTT
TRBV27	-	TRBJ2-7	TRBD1	CASSPTGPIYEQYF	TGTGCCAGCAGCCCGACAGGGCCGATCTACGAGCAGTACTTC
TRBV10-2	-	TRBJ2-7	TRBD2	CASSTGTTAYEQYF	TGCGCCAGCAGTACCGGGACTACGGCCTACGAGCAGTACTTC
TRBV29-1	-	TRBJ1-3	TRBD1	CSVGQGGSGNTIYF	TGCAGCGTTGGACAGGGAGGCTCTGGAAACACCATATATTTT
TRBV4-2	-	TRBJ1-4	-	CASSQERSSFEKLFF	TGTGCCAGCAGCCAAGAGCGGAGCTCGTTTGAAAAACTGTTTTTT
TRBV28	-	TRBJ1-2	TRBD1	CASSLGQTYGYTF	TGTGCCAGCTCGTTGGGACAGACCTATGGCTACACCTTC
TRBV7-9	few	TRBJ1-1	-	CASSPGTPNTEAFF	TGTGCCAGCAGCCCTGGGACACCGAACACTGAAGCTTTCTTT
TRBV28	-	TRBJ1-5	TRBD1	CASSSPRTGTPPGNQPQHF	TGTGCCAGCAGTTCCCCCCGGACAGGGACACCTCCGGGCAATCAGCCCCAGCATTTT
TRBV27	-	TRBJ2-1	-	CASSLEVAHEQFF	TGTGCCAGCAGTTTAGAGGTAGCCCATGAGCAGTTCTTC
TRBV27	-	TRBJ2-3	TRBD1	CARLGFRDRGADTQYF	TGTGCCAGGTTGGGGTTCAGGGACAGGGGTGCAGATACGCAGTATTTT
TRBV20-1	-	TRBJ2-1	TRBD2	CSALGRGEQFF	TGCAGTGCCCTCGGGAGGGGTGAGCAGTTCTTC